A single sample is the source of the 7 T cell receptor beta chains below, sequenced in a study of read filtering for tumor transcriptome and immune sequencing. From roughly 390 ng of RNA, a library with molecular barcoded alpha/delta and beta/gamma adaptors was made. TCRdb ran MiXCR on the reads and lists one entry per CDR3 protein. This table holds about 47,000 distinct CDR3 sequences, approximately 12% found once. The material sequenced was a population of CD138-negative cells sorted from bone marrow. The source of these receptors is a donor at least 40 years old with multiple myeloma.

With respect to this clonotype: This may arise from a read error, as a much more abundant clone is one base away. The gene calls are TRBV5-1 and TRBJ2-7, with TRBD1 matching 10 bases. Germline CDR1 SGHRS, CDR2 YFSETQ. J lost 8 bases, V lost 3 bases, and 14 bases had no gene match. The CDR3 totals 16 residues. The CDR3 DNA reads as TGCGCCAGCAGCTCCTTAACTTCCGGGACAGGGGACAAGCAGTACTTC. It codes for CASSSLTSGTGDKQYF.

In regard to this clonotype: This may stem from a read error, because a much larger clone lies one nucleotide away. The CDR3, as DNA: TGTGCCAGCAGCATGGCCAATAATACCGGGGAGCTGTTTTTT. Translated: CASSMANNTGELFF. The chain is built from TRBV7-2 and TRBJ2-2, with D unresolved. Trimming cost V 5 bases and J 5 bases, with 12 bases left between them. Germline V gene sequence: CDR1 SGHTA, CDR2 FQGNSA. The CDR3 is made up of 14 amino acids.

This chain connects TRBV3-1 to TRBJ2-1; 11 bases match TRBD2. The CDR3 runs to 18 residues. Germline CDR1 is LGHDT and CDR2 is YNNKEL (reference sequence). Germline trimming cut 3 bases from V and 5 bases from J; bases unmatched to any gene: 12. The CDR3: CASSHATTGLAVNNEQFF. CDR3 nucleotide sequence: TGTGCCAGCAGCCACGCCACAACGGGACTAGCGGTTAACAATGAGCAGTTCTTC.

This clonotype was seen ten or more times. CDR3 bases: TGCGCCAGCAGCTCAGGGACAGCCCGAGAGACCCAGTACTTC. Residues: CASSSGTARETQYF. This chain links TRBV5-1 with TRBJ2-5; 7 bases agree with TRBD1. The germline V gene has CDR1 SGHRS and CDR2 YFSETQ. The CDR3 is made up of 14 amino acids. V trimming: 3 bases; J trimming: 4 bases; junction bases outside the gene matches: 6.

Points on this clonotype: This may be a read error, as it is one base from a much larger clone. CDR3 nucleotide sequence: TGTGCCAGCAGTTACTCTGCCAGGAGGGGGTTC. Protein: CASSYSARRGF. The genes are TRBV6-5 and TRBJ2-7; TRBD1 or TRBD2 may be the D gene (6 bases each). The CDR3 covers 11 residues. Germline V gives CDR1 MNHEY, CDR2 SVGAGI.

This clonotype was detected ten times or more. This chain joins TRBV7-2 and TRBJ1-5, with D tentatively TRBD1 (5 bases). Trimming removed 3 bases at V and 4 bases at J, with 13 bases between. Germline CDR1 and CDR2: SGHTA and FQGNSA. The CDR3 totals 15 residues. Here the CDR3 DNA reads TGTGCCAGCAGCTTCAGTAGGGCAGGGAATCAGCCCCAGCATTTT. This sequence encodes CASSFSRAGNQPQHF.

In regard to this clonotype: One junction end disagrees with the germline gene, perhaps due to a read error. The genes are TRBV7-3 and TRBJ2-5, with 8 bases matching TRBD2. CDR1 and CDR2 from the germline V gene are SGHTA and FQGTGA. The CDR3 runs to 13 residues. The CDR3 loop reads CAGSRLAWETQHF. Here the CDR3 DNA reads TGTGCCGGCAGCCGACTAGCGTGGGAGACCCAGCACTTC.